What follows is one T cell receptor beta chain and its context. Antigen specificity is unknown. The library targeted TCRbeta and was prepared with unique molecular identifiers. TCRdb reprocessed the PCR reads via MiXCR and lists one record per CDR3 protein. The sample contains some 310,000 distinct CDR3 sequences, 23% of which appear only once. This CDR3 spans 15 amino acids. V was pared by 6 bases and J by 4 bases, with 18 bases between. This sample is drawn from a study of T-cell reconstitution after alpha-beta-depleted transplantation in children. General observations from the study: Reportedly, roughly two months post-transplant, alpha-beta T cells arose from several hundred expanded graft clones. There were some patients whose high TCRbeta diversity at day 60 came from surviving recipient T cells and thymic progenitors. Newly generated T cells supplied most T-cell counts and diversity one year post-transplant.

V gene TRBV12-3 or TRBV12-4 combines with J gene TRBJ2-5, with D possibly matching TRBD1 (6 bases). The sequences come from PBMCs, mostly from graft donor cells, collected 180 days after TCRalphabeta/CD19-depleted stem cell transplant. This TCR was recovered from a male patient younger than 18 who had a stem cell transplant for acute lymphoblastic leukemia, so the T cells may come from the graft donor. CDR3 amino acids: CASSHGPTGPETQYF. The DNA of the CDR3 is TGTGCCAGCAGCCATGGACCGACAGGACCAGAGACCCAGTACTTC.